A single sample is the source of the 3 T cell receptor beta chains below, sequenced in a study of control samples from healthy donors and cancer patients. Here immunoSEQ multiplex PCR was the method, and the copy in TCRdb shows in-frame clones only, minus some. The repertoire holds tens of thousands of clones, with about nine tenths as singletons. The sequenced material came from PBMCs. These receptors were collected from a man in his forties or fifties with colorectal cancer.

The chain employs TRBV30 and TRBJ1-5; TRBD1 might be the D (6 bases). V was pared by 5 bases and J by 4 bases, with 12 bases between. This CDR3 comprises 13 residues. Germline V gives CDR1 GTSNPN, CDR2 SVGIG (reference sequence). The CDR3, as DNA: TGTGCCTGGGCCCGGGACAATAATCAGCCCCAGCATTTT. Translating gives CAWARDNNQPQHF.

V and J are TRBV4-1 and TRBJ1-4; 7 bases align to TRBD1. This CDR3 is 16 amino acids long. The V gene end was trimmed by 1 base and the J gene end by 5 bases; junction bases not matched to a gene: 7. Per the germline V gene, CDR1 is MGHRA and CDR2 is YSYEKL. CDR3 in amino acids: CASSQVWTGGNEKLFF. Here the CDR3 DNA reads TGCGCCAGCAGCCAAGTTTGGACAGGAGGGAATGAAAAACTGTTTTTT.

This clone is a singleton in its sample. The gene calls are TRBV19 and TRBJ1-1; D not resolved. V was cut by 6 bases and J by 6 bases, with 11 bases left in between. The CDR3 spans 12 residues. Germline lookup yields CDR1 LNHDA and CDR2 SQIVND (reference sequence). The CDR3 DNA follows: TGTGCCAGTAGAAGGGATTCTGCTGAAGCTTTCTTT. This codes for CASRRDSAEAFF.